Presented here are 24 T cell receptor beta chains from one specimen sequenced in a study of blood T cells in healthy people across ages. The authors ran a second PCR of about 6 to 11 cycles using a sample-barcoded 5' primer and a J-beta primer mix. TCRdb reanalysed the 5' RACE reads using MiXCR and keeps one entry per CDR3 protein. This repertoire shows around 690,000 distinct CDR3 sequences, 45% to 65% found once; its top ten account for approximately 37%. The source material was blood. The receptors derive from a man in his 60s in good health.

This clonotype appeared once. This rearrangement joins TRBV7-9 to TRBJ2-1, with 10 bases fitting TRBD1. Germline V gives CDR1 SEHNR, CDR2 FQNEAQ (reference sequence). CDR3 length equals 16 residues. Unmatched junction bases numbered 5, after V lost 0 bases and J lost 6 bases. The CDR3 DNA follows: TGTGCCAGCAGCTTAGCTGTGACAGGGGGCCCCAATGAGCAGTTCTTC. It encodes CASSLAVTGGPNEQFF.

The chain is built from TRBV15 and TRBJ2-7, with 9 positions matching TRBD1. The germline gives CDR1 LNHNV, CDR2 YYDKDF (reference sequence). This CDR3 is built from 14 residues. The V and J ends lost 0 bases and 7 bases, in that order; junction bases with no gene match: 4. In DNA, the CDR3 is TGTGCCACCAGCAGAGAGGACAGGGGTTGTGAGCAGTACTTC. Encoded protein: CATSREDRGCEQYF.

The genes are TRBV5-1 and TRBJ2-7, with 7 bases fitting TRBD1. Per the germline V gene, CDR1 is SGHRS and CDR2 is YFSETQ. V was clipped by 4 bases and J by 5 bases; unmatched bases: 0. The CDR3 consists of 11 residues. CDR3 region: CASSTGDEQYF. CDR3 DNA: TGCGCCAGCAGCACAGGGGACGAGCAGTACTTC.

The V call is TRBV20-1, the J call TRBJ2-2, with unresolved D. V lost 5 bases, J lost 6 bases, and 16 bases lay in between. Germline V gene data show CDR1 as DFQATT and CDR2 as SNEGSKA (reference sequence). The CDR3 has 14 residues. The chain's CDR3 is CSARLPLGPGELFF. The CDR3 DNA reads TGCAGTGCTCGATTACCTCTAGGTCCCGGGGAGCTGTTTTTT.

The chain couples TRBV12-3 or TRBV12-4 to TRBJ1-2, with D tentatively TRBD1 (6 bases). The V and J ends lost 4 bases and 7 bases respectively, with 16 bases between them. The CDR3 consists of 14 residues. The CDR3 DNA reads TGTGCCAGCAGTTCCCCCGACAGGCCTAGTGGCTACACCTTC. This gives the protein CASSSPDRPSGYTF.

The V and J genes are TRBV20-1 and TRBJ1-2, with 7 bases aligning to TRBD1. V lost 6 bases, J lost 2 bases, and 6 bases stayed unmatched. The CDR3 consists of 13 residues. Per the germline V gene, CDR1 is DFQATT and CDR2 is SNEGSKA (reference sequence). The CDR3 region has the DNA TGCAGTGCGAGCGGGACAGCAAACTATGGCTACACCTTC. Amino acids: CSASGTANYGYTF.

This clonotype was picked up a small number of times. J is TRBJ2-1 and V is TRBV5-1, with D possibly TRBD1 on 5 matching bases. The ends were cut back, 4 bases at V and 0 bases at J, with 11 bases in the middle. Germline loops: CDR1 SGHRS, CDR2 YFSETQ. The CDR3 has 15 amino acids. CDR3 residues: CASSEGVGSYNEQFF. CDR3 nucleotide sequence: TGCGCCAGCAGCGAAGGGGTCGGCTCCTACAATGAGCAGTTCTTC.

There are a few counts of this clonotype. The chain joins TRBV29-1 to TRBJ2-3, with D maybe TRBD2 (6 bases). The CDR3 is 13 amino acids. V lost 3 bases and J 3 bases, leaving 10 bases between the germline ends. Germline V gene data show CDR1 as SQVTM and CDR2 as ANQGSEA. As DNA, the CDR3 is TGCAGCGTTGAGGCGGGGTCGACAGATACGCAGTATTTT. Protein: CSVEAGSTDTQYF.

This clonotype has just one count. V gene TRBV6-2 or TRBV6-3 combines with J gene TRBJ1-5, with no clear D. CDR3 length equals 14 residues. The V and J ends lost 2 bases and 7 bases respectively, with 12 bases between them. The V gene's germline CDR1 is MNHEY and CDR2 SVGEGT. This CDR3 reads CASSYTGMGQPQHF. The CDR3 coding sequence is TGTGCCAGCAGTTACACGGGAATGGGGCAGCCCCAGCATTTT.

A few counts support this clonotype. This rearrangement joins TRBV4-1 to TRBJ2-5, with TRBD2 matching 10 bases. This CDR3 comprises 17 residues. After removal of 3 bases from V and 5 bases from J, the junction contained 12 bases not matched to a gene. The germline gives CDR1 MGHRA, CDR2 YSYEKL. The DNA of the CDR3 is TGCGCCAGCAGCCACATCCTAGCGGGAGACCCCCGTGAGACCCAGTACTTC. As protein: CASSHILAGDPRETQYF.

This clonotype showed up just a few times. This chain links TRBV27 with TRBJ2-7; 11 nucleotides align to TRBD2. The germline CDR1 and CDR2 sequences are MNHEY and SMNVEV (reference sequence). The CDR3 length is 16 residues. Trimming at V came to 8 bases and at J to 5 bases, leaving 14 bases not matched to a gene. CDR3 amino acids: CASQDGELAGANEQYF. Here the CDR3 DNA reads TGTGCCAGCCAAGACGGCGAACTAGCGGGGGCGAACGAGCAGTACTTC.

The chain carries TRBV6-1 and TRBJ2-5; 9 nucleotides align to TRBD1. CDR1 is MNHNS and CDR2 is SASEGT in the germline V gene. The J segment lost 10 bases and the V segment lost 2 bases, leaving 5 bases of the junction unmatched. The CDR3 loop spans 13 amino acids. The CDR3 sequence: CASSEQDRGVQYF. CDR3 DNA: TGTGCCAGCAGTGAACAGGACAGGGGAGTCCAGTACTTC.

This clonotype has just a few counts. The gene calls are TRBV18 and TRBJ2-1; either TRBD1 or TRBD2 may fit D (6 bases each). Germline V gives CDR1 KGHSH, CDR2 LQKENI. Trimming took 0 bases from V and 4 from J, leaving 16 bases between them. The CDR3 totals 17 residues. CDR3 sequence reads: CASSPPLTRGPYNEQFF. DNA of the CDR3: TGTGCCAGCTCACCACCTCTAACCCGGGGGCCATACAATGAGCAGTTCTTC.

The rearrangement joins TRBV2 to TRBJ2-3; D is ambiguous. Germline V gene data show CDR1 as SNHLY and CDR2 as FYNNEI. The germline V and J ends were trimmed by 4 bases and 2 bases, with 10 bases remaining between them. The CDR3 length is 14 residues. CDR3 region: CASSAFGLTDTQYF. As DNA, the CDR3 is TGTGCCAGCAGTGCCTTCGGGCTCACAGATACGCAGTATTTT.

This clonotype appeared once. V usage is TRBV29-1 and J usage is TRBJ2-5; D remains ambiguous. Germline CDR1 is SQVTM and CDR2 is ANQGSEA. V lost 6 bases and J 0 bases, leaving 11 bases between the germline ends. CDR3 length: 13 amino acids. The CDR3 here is CSVKTVYQETQYF. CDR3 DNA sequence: TGCAGCGTCAAAACCGTCTACCAAGAGACCCAGTACTTC.

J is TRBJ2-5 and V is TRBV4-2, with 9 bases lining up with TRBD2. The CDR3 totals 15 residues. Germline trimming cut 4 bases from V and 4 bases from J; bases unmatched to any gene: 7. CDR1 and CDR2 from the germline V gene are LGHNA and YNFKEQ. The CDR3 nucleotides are TGTGCCAGCAGCCTAGCGGGGGAGAGGATAGAGACCCAGTACTTC. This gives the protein CASSLAGERIETQYF.

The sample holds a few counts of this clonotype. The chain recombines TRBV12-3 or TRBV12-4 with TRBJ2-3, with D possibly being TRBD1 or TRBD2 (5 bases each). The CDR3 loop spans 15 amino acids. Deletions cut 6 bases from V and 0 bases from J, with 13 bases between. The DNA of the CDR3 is TGTGCCAGCAGCCCCCGGGACGGTAGCACAGATACGCAGTATTTT. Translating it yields CASSPRDGSTDTQYF.

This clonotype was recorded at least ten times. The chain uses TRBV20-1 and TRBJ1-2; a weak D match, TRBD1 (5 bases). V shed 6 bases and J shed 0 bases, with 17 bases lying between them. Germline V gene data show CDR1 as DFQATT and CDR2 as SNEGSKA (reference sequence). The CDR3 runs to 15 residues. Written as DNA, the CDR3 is TGCAGTGCCGAGGCCCTAGGGGCGGCTAACTATGGCTACACCTTC. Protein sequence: CSAEALGAANYGYTF.

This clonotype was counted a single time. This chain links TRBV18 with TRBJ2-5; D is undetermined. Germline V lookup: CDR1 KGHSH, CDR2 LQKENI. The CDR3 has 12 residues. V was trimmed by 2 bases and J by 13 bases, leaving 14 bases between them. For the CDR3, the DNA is TGTGCCAGCTCACCAGAGGACCGTCCTCGGTACTTC. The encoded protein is CASSPEDRPRYF.

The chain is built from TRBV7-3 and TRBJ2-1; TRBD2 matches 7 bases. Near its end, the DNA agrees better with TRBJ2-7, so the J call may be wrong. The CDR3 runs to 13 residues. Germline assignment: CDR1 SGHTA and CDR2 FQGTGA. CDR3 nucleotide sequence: TGTGCCAGCAGCCGGACTAGTCACAAGGAGCAGTACTTC. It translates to CASSRTSHKEQYF.

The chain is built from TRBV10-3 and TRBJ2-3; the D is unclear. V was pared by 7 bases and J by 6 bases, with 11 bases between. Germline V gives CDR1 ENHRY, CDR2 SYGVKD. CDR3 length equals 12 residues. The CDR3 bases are TGTGCCATCACCAACCGGTTGGATACGCAGTATTTT. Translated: CAITNRLDTQYF.

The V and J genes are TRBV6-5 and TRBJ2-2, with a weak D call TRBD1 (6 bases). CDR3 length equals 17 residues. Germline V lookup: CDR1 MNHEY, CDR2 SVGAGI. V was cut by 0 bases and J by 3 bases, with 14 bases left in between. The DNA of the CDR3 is TGTGCCAGCAGTTACTCAAGGGGACACCTTTACACCGGGGAGCTGTTTTTT. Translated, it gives CASSYSRGHLYTGELFF.

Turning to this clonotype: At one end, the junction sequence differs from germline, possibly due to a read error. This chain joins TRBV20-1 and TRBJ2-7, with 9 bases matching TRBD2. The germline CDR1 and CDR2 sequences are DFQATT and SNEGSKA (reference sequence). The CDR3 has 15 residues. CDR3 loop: CSARGRLAGSYEQYF. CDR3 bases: TGCAGTGCCAGAGGGAGGCTAGCGGGGTCCTACGAGCAGTACTTC.

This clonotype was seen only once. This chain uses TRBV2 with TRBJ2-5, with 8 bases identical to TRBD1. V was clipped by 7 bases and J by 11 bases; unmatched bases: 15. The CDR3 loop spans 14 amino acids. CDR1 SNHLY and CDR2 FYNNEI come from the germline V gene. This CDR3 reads CASTGGTGGWEQYF. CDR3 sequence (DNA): TGTGCCAGCACTGGGGGGACAGGCGGTTGGGAGCAGTACTTC.